What follows are 30 T cell receptor beta chains derived from one specimen sequenced in a study of T cell responses to AZD1222 COVID-19 vaccine (dated by TCRdb to the early 2020s). What this sample's time point label stands for: baseline before first vaccination. Library creation used the immunoSEQ multiplex PCR assay. Sourced from immuneACCESS, this table was stored by TCRdb with only in-frame sequences that have V and J called. A share of the clones is absent; for the studies checked, an unresolved V gene accounts for under half, and the remainder has no known explanation. The sample data list more than 65,000 clones, and less than 90% of these were observed just once. Approximately 7% of the sample belongs to the ten largest clones. The sample consisted of peripheral blood, taken on day 0 of AZD1222 vaccination. Source of these receptors: an adult in good health.

The chain joins TRBV27 to TRBJ2-7; 7 bases map to TRBD1. The J segment lost 0 bases and the V segment lost 2 bases, leaving 1 base of the junction unmatched. Per the germline V gene, CDR1 is MNHEY and CDR2 is SMNVEV (reference sequence). The CDR3 runs 14 residues. CDR3 amino acids: CASSLQGDSYEQYF. Written as DNA, the CDR3 is TGTGCCAGCAGTTTACAGGGGGACTCCTACGAGCAGTACTTC.

This sequence joins TRBV12-3 or TRBV12-4 and TRBJ1-2; unclear D gene. Trimming took 5 bases from V and 8 from J, leaving 12 bases between them. The CDR3 contains 12 residues. The CDR3 is CASSPQVGGYTF. In DNA, the CDR3 is TGTGCCAGCAGTCCCCAGGTTGGCGGCTACACCTTC.

This chain joins TRBV28 and TRBJ2-6, with D possibly TRBD1 on 6 matching bases. The germline CDR1 and CDR2 sequences are MDHEN and SYDVKM. CDR3 length: 15 amino acids. Trimming took off 9 bases at V and 0 bases at J, with 12 bases between the two ends. The CDR3 reads CASGQLSSGANVLTF. In nucleotides, the CDR3 is TGTGCCAGTGGACAGCTCAGCTCTGGGGCCAACGTCCTGACTTTC.

The V and J genes are TRBV12-3 or TRBV12-4 and TRBJ1-3; 10 bases line up with TRBD1. After removal of 6 bases from V and 8 bases from J, the junction contained 4 bases not matched to a gene. The CDR3 is 13 residues long. CDR3 sequence (DNA): TGTGCCAGCAGCTCGGACAGGGGGGACACCATATATTTT. Amino acid sequence: CASSSDRGDTIYF.

This chain uses TRBV5-6 with TRBJ2-7, with D perhaps TRBD1 or TRBD2 (5 bases each). Germline CDR1 and CDR2: SGHDT and YYEEEE. The V gene lost 5 bases and the J gene lost 2 bases, with 17 bases spanning the gap. The CDR3 sequence is 15 residues long. The CDR3 coding sequence is TGTGCCAGCAGTCTCCCCGGGACGGATACCTACGAGCAGTACTTC. As protein: CASSLPGTDTYEQYF.

The genes are TRBV28 and TRBJ1-1, with D uncertain. V shed 4 bases and J shed 1 base, with 13 bases lying between them. The CDR3 is 15 amino acids. CDR1 is MDHEN and CDR2 is SYDVKM in the germline V gene. The CDR3 DNA is TGTGCCAGCAGTTATATGACACAGTGGAACACTGAAGCTTTCTTT. This encodes CASSYMTQWNTEAFF. The whole variable domain, remainder taken from reference TRBV28 and TRBJ1-1, is DVKVTQSSRYLVKRTGEKVFLECVQDMDHENMFWYRQDPGLGLRLIYFSYDVKMKEKGDIPEGYSVSREKKERFSLILESASTNQTSMYLCASSYMTQWNTEAFFGQGTRLTVV.

The rearrangement joins TRBV28 to TRBJ2-2; 9 bases align to TRBD1. Germline V gene lookup returns CDR1 MDHEN and CDR2 SYDVKM. V trimming: 4 bases; J trimming: 6 bases; junction bases outside the gene matches: 6. This CDR3 contains 15 residues. Written as DNA, the CDR3 is TGTGCCAGCAGTTCACAGGGGGCGCCCCCCGGGGAGCTGTTTTTT. Its protein product is CASSSQGAPPGELFF.

This chain links TRBV7-6 with TRBJ1-2, with 8 bases identical to TRBD1. This CDR3 spans 18 amino acids. Looked up from germline, CDR1 is SGHVS and CDR2 is FNYEAQ. The J segment lost 0 bases and the V segment lost 5 bases, leaving 14 bases of the junction unmatched. This CDR3 is CASSETFQGADSNYGYTF. CDR3 sequence (DNA): TGTGCCAGCAGCGAAACGTTTCAGGGGGCTGATTCTAACTATGGCTACACCTTC. The variable domain in full, completed from reference TRBV7-6 and TRBJ1-2, reads GAGVSQSPRYKVTKRGQDVALRCDPISGHVSLYWYRQALGQGPEFLTYFNYEAQQDKSGLPNDRFSAERPEGSISTLTIQRTEQRDSAMYRCASSETFQGADSNYGYTFGSGTRLTVV.

The chain has TRBV29-1 and TRBJ2-7; possibly TRBD1 for D (5 bases). V lost 7 bases, J lost 0 bases, and 10 bases lay in between. Germline V gene data show CDR1 as SQVTM and CDR2 as ANQGSEA. The length of the CDR3 is 12 residues. The CDR3, as DNA: TGCAGCGCGACAGAGAACTCCTACGAGCAGTACTTC. Translation: CSATENSYEQYF.

CDR3 sequence reads: CASSSLTGANEQFF. CDR3 sequence (DNA): TGTGCCAGCAGTTCATTGACAGGGGCCAATGAGCAGTTCTTC. This rearrangement joins TRBV27 to TRBJ2-1; 8 bases agree with TRBD1. With 4 bases clipped from V and 6 bases from J, the junction kept 5 bases outside the gene matches. The CDR3 totals 14 residues. Germline V lookup: CDR1 MNHEY, CDR2 SMNVEV (reference sequence).

This clone was seen more than once but under ten times. The chain has TRBV6-5 and TRBJ1-5, with 8 bases aligning to TRBD1. In germline, CDR1 is MNHEY, CDR2 SVGAGI. The CDR3 runs 16 residues. J was trimmed by 3 bases and V by 4 bases; bases with no gene match: 8. The CDR3 coding sequence is TGTGCCAGCAGTTCCAGGTCCAGGGGGCCCAATCAGCCCCAGCATTTT. Its protein product is CASSSRSRGPNQPQHF.

This chain links TRBV19 with TRBJ1-5; D is unresolved. Germline values: CDR1 LNHDA, CDR2 SQIVND (reference sequence). CDR3 length: 16 residues. V was pared by 8 bases and J by 4 bases, with 21 bases between. CDR3: CASGINPGRRNQPQHF. The CDR3 nucleotides read TGTGCCAGTGGAATAAACCCGGGGAGGAGGAATCAGCCCCAGCATTTT.

J is TRBJ2-3 and V is TRBV6-1; D call uncertain. CDR1 and CDR2 from the germline V gene are MNHNS and SASEGT. The CDR3 contains 15 residues. Trimming pared 0 bases from V and 0 bases from J, leaving 7 bases between. The CDR3 nucleotides read TGTGCCAGCAGTGAAGCACCCACTAGCACAGATACGCAGTATTTT. This sequence encodes CASSEAPTSTDTQYF.

This clone was observed a handful of times. This sequence joins TRBV6-5 and TRBJ1-3, with D perhaps matching TRBD1 (5 bases). The CDR3 totals 16 residues. Between the trimmed V and J ends, which lost 0 bases and 3 bases, there was a span of 12 bases. Per germline, CDR1 MNHEY and CDR2 SVGAGI. In DNA, the CDR3 is TGTGCCAGCAGTTACTCGAAATGGGGCGTTGGAAACACCATATATTTT. Amino acid sequence: CASSYSKWGVGNTIYF.

The chain is built from TRBV28 and TRBJ2-1; 8 positions agree with TRBD1. This CDR3 is built from 15 residues. V lost 8 bases, J lost 10 bases, and 16 bases stayed unmatched. CDR1 MDHEN and CDR2 SYDVKM come from the germline V gene. DNA of the CDR3: TGTGCCAGCCCCCCCCGGGACAGGCCCCTCGGGGAGCAGTTCTTC. This sequence encodes CASPPRDRPLGEQFF.

This chain uses TRBV6-2 or TRBV6-3 with TRBJ2-2, with TRBD1 identical over 11 bases. Per the germline V gene, CDR1 is MNHEY and CDR2 is SVGEGT. The junction had 5 bases not matched to a gene; V was cut back by 4 bases and J by 7 bases. CDR3 size: 15 residues. CDR3 bases: TGTGCCAGCAGTTCGGACAGGGGGCGCGGCGGGGAGCTGTTTTTT. This gives the protein CASSSDRGRGGELFF.

The J gene is TRBJ1-5, the V gene TRBV6-5; D is unresolved. In germline, CDR1 is MNHEY, CDR2 SVGAGI. This CDR3 is 15 amino acids long. Trimming shortened V by 6 bases and J by 5 bases, and 17 bases separated the two germline ends. The CDR3 reads CASRDYDFPDQPQHF. CDR3 sequence (DNA): TGTGCCAGCAGGGACTACGATTTCCCGGATCAGCCCCAGCATTTT.

CDR3 DNA: TGTGCCAGCAGCGGAGCCGGGATGAGCTACAATGAGCAGTTCTTC. It is translated as CASSGAGMSYNEQFF. V is TRBV5-4 and J is TRBJ2-1, with TRBD2 as a possible D gene (5 bases). CDR1 is SGHNT, CDR2 YYREEE, per germline (reference sequence). The length of the CDR3 is 15 residues. Trimming shortened V by 4 bases and J by 3 bases, and 14 bases separated the two germline ends.

The sample holds a few counts of this clone. The J gene is TRBJ1-3, the V gene TRBV25-1; the D is unclear. V lost 1 base and J lost 4, with 5 bases in between. This CDR3 has 13 amino acids. Per the germline V gene, CDR1 is MGHDK and CDR2 is SYGVNS. CDR3 in DNA: TGTGCCAGCAGTGAATCCGGGGGAAACACCATATATTTT. Translating it yields CASSESGGNTIYF.

This chain links TRBV6-6 with TRBJ1-6; possible D gene TRBD1, 6 bases. V dropped 5 bases and J dropped 0 bases, with 14 bases sitting between them. Germline V gene lookup returns CDR1 MNHNY and CDR2 SVGAGI (reference sequence). The CDR3 covers 17 residues. The CDR3 loop is CASSRGGGSSYNSPLHF. CDR3 coding DNA: TGTGCCAGCAGTCGGGGAGGGGGGAGCTCCTATAATTCACCCCTCCACTTT.

The sample holds a few counts of this clone. The chain links TRBV11-2 to TRBJ1-3; D not certain. The V end was cut by 1 base, the J end by 4 bases, with 20 bases between. Germline-derived CDR1 and CDR2 are SGHAT and FQNNGV. The CDR3 spans 18 residues. This CDR3 is CASSLGPVRPGPGNTIYF. CDR3 bases: TGTGCCAGCAGCTTAGGGCCTGTCAGGCCAGGCCCCGGAAACACCATATATTTT.

V usage is TRBV3-1 (or the pseudogene TRBV3-2) and J usage is TRBJ2-7, with 10 bases lining up with TRBD2. The CDR3 is made up of 15 amino acids. CDR1 LGHDT and CDR2 YNNKEL come from the germline V gene (reference sequence). Trimming at V came to 0 bases and at J to 2 bases, leaving 1 base not matched to a gene. CDR3 sequence (DNA): TGTGCCAGCAGCCAAGATAGCGGGAGGCCCTACGAGCAGTACTTC. It translates to CASSQDSGRPYEQYF.

This chain uses TRBV9 with TRBJ2-3; TRBD2 matches at 7 bases. CDR3 size: 15 residues. The V segment lost 4 bases and the J segment 2 bases; nucleotides outside the gene matches: 7. CDR1 is SGDLS, CDR2 YYNGEE, per germline. The CDR3 DNA reads TGTGCCAGCAGCACCAGGGAGGGTACCACAGATACGCAGTATTTT. Amino acid sequence: CASSTREGTTDTQYF.

V and J are TRBV7-8 and TRBJ1-6; TRBD1 matches at 9 bases. The CDR3 runs 17 residues. J lost 9 bases, V lost 5 bases, and 14 bases had no gene match. In germline, CDR1 is SGHVS, CDR2 FQNEAQ. The CDR3 here is CASSPSYGTGSSSPLHF. Written as DNA, the CDR3 is TGTGCCAGCAGCCCCTCCTACGGGACAGGGTCGAGTTCACCCCTCCACTTT.

This chain links TRBV27 with TRBJ2-3, with 8 positions matching TRBD2. V shed 5 bases, J shed 2 bases, and the junction held 9 bases outside the gene matches. Germline V gene data show CDR1 as MNHEY and CDR2 as SMNVEV (reference sequence). CDR3 length: 16 amino acids. This CDR3 reads CASSRKAGASTDTQYF. In DNA, the CDR3 is TGTGCCAGCAGTAGAAAAGCGGGGGCCTCCACAGATACGCAGTATTTT.

The rearrangement uses TRBV28 and TRBJ1-2; no definite D call. The CDR3 is made up of 15 amino acids. The germline gives CDR1 MDHEN, CDR2 SYDVKM. V lost 6 bases to trimming and J lost 7 bases, with 21 bases between them. Here the CDR3 reads CASSPMGGREGGYTF. CDR3 in DNA: TGTGCCAGCAGCCCTATGGGCGGGCGTGAAGGTGGCTACACCTTC.

V and J are TRBV29-1 and TRBJ1-5; D is undetermined. The V end lost 3 bases, the J end lost 0 bases, and 15 bases lay between the germline ends. The CDR3 spans 16 residues. Per germline, CDR1 SQVTM and CDR2 ANQGSEA. The CDR3 sequence: CSVDRPRPYSNQPQHF. DNA of the CDR3: TGCAGCGTTGACAGACCCCGACCTTATAGCAATCAGCCCCAGCATTTT. The complete variable domain, with remaining parts taken from reference TRBV29-1 and TRBJ1-5, reads SAVISQKPSRDICQRGTSLTIQCQVDSQVTMMFWYRQQPGQSLTLIATANQGSEATYESGFVIDKFPISRPNLTFSTLTVSNMSPEDSSIYLCSVDRPRPYSNQPQHFGDGTRLSIL.

V gene TRBV18 combines with J gene TRBJ1-1, with 12 bases fitting TRBD1. The trim removed 2 bases at V and 4 bases at J, leaving 8 bases unmatched. This CDR3 is 17 amino acids long. The V gene's germline CDR1 is KGHSH and CDR2 LQKENI. Written as DNA, the CDR3 is TGTGCCAGCTCACCAGGGACAGGGGGCGGTTTAGTCACTGAAGCTTTCTTT. Protein sequence: CASSPGTGGGLVTEAFF.

This chain links TRBV10-3 with TRBJ1-3; 7 bases map to TRBD1. This CDR3 spans 14 amino acids. The ends lost 4 bases at V and 3 bases at J; junction bases unmatched: 3. In germline, CDR1 is ENHRY, CDR2 SYGVKD. The chain's CDR3 is CAISAGTVGNTIYF. CDR3 nucleotides: TGTGCCATCAGTGCAGGGACAGTTGGAAACACCATATATTTT.

J is TRBJ2-1 and V is TRBV2, with D perhaps matching TRBD2 (6 bases). Trimming shortened V by 6 bases and J by 0 bases, and 18 bases separated the two germline ends. Germline CDR1 reads SNHLY; CDR2 reads FYNNEI. The CDR3 sequence is 17 residues long. The CDR3 sequence: CASSLNPGGTSYNEQFF. Written as DNA, the CDR3 is TGTGCCAGCAGCCTCAACCCCGGCGGGACCTCCTACAATGAGCAGTTCTTC.